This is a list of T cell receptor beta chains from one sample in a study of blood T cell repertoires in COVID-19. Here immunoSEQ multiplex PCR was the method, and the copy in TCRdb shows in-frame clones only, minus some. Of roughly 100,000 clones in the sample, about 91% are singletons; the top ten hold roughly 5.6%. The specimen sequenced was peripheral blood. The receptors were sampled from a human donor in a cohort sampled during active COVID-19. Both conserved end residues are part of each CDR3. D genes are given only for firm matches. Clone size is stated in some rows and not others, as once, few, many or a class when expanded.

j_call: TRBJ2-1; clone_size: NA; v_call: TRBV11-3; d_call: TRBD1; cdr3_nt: TGTGCCAGCAGCGAGCCCGGGACAGGGGGCTACAATGAGCAGTTCTTC; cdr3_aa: CASSEPGTGGYNEQFF
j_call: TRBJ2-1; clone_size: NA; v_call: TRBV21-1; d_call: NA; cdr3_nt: TGTGCCAGCAGACTAGCGGCGAGCAATGAGCAGTTCTTC; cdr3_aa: CASRLAASNEQFF
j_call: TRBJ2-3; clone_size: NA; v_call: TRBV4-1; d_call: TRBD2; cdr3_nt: TGCGCCAGCAGCCCTACTAGCGGGGTCACCACAGATACGCAGTATTTT; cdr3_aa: CASSPTSGVTTDTQYF
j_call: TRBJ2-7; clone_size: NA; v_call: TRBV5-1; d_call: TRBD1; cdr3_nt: TGCGCCAGCAGCCCAGGACAGGGACCCGCCGACGAGCAGTACTTC; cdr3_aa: CASSPGQGPADEQYF
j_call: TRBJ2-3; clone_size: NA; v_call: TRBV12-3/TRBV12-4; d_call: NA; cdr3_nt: TGTGCCAGCAGTGACGCGGCATCGCAGTATTTT; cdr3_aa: CASSDAASQYF
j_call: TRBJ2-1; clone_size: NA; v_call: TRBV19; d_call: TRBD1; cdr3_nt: TGTGCCAGTAGGACAGGGGCTGGGGGGCAGTTCTTC; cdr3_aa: CASRTGAGGQFF
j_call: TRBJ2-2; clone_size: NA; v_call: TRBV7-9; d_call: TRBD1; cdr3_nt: TGTGCCAGCAGCTTACACCAGGGGGCCACCGGGGAGCTGTTTTTT; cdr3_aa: CASSLHQGATGELFF
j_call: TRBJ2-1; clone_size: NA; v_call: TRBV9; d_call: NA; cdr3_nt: TGTGCCAGCAGCCCCGGAGCACAGGGCCCTTACAATGAGCAGTTCTTC; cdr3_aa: CASSPGAQGPYNEQFF
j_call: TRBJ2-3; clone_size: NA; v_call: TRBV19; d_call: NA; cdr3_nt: TGTGCCAGTAGAGATATGACCAGGCGAGGCACAGATACGCAGTATTTT; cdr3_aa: CASRDMTRRGTDTQYF
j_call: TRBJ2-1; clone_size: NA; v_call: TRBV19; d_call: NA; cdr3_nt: TGTGCCAGTAGTCGGTTCCTGTACAATGAGCAGTTCTTC; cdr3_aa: CASSRFLYNEQFF
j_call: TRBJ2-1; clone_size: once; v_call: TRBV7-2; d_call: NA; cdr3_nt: TGTGCCAGCAGCTTAGACTCCCACGTGCAGTTCTTC; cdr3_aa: CASSLDSHVQFF
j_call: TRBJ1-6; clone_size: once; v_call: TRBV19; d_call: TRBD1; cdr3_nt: TGTGCCAGTAGTACCCAGGGGGCCTTTAATTCACCCCTCCACTTT; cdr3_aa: CASSTQGAFNSPLHF
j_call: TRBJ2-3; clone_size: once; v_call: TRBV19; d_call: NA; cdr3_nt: TGTGCCAGTAGTCCCTGGGGGGGCACAGATACGCAGTATTTT; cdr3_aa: CASSPWGGTDTQYF
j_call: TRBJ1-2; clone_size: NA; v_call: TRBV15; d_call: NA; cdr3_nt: TGTGCCACCAGCAGAGATGGAGGAAATGGCTACACCTTC; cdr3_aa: CATSRDGGNGYTF
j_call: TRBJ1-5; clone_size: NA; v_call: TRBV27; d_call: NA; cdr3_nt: TGTGCCAGCATGGAAGGGGTCGGGCAGCCCCAGCATTTT; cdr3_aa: CASMEGVGQPQHF
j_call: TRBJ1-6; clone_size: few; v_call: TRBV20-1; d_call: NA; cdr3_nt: TGCAGTGCTAGTCCGGGACACGACTATAATTCACCCCTCCACTTT; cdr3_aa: CSASPGHDYNSPLHF
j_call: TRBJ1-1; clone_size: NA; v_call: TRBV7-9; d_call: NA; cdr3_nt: TGTGCCAGCAGCCCCCCCCTATCCAGGAAAAACACTGAAGCTTTCTTT; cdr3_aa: CASSPPLSRKNTEAFF
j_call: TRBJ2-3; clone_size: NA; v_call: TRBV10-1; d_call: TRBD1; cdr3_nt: TGCGCCAGCAGTGAGGACAGGGTCATTAGCACAGATACGCAGTATTTT; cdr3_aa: CASSEDRVISTDTQYF
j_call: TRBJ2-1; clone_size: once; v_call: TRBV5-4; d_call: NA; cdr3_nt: TGTGCCAGCAGCTTGGAGAGCTCCTACAATGAGCAGTTCTTC; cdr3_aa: CASSLESSYNEQFF
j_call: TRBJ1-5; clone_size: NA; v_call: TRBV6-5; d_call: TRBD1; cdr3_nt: TGTGCCTGCAGGGGGAGGTATCAGCCCCAGCATTTT; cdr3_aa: CACRGRYQPQHF
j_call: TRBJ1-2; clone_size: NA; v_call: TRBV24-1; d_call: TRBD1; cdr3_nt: TGTGCCAATCCGACAGGGCCTAACTATGGCTACACCTTC; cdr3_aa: CANPTGPNYGYTF
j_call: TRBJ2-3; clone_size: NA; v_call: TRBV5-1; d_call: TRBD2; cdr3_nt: TGCGCCAGCAGCTTGGTACCCTCACGGGGGGGGGCGACGCAGTATTTT; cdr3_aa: CASSLVPSRGGATQYF
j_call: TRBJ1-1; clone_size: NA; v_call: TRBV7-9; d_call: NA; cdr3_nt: TGTGCCAGCAGGTCCGGGTTTCTGGGAGCTTTCTTT; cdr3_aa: CASRSGFLGAFF
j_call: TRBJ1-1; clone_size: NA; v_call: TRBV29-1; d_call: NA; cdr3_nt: TGCAGCGTTGAGGAGGTTGGGAACACTGAAGCTTTCTTT; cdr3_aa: CSVEEVGNTEAFF
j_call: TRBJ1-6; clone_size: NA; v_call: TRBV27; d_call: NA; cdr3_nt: TGTGCCAGCGCGGTGGGGGGAAGTAATTCACCCCTCCACTTT; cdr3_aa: CASAVGGSNSPLHF
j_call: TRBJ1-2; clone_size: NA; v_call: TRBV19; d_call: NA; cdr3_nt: TGTGCCAGTAGTATTTGGGTTACCGGGACATTCGATGGCTACACCTTC; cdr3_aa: CASSIWVTGTFDGYTF
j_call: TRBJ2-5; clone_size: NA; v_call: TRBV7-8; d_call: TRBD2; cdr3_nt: TGTGCCAGCAGCTTATTCGGGGGGGACGTTCTGAGGCCCCAGTACTTC; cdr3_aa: CASSLFGGDVLRPQYF
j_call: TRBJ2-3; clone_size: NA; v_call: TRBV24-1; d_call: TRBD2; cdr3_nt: TGTGCCACCTCCTCCCCGGCGGGAGTGGGTGGAGATACGCAGTATTTT; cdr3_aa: CATSSPAGVGGDTQYF
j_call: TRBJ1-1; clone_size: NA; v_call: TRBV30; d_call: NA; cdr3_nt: TGTGCCTGGAGTTTATTTAACACTGAAGCTTTCTTT; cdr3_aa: CAWSLFNTEAFF
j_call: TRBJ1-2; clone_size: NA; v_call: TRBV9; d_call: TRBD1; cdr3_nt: TGTGCCAGCAGCGCAACCGGGACAGGGGGTGGACGTGGCTACACCTTC; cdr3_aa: CASSATGTGGGRGYTF
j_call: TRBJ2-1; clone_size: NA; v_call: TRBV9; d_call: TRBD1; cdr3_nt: TGTGCCAGCAGCGTACAGGGGGCTGGCTACAATGAGCAGTTCTTC; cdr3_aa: CASSVQGAGYNEQFF
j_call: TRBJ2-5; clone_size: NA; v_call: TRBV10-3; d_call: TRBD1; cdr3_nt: TGTGCCATCAGCCTCCGGGACAGGGGTAATGGAGAGACCCAGTACTTC; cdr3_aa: CAISLRDRGNGETQYF
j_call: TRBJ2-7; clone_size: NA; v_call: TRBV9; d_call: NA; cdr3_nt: TGTGCCAGCAGCGTAGGTGGCAGGGTCCACGAGCAGTACTTC; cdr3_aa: CASSVGGRVHEQYF
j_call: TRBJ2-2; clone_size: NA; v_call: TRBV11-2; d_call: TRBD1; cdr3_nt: TGTGCCAGCAGCTTGTGGGGGACAGGGCGAACCGGGGAGCTGTTTTTT; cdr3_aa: CASSLWGTGRTGELFF
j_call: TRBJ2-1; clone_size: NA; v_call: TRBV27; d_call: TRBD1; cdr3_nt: TGTGCCAGCACCACAGGGGGCAGTGAGCAGTTCTTC; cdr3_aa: CASTTGGSEQFF
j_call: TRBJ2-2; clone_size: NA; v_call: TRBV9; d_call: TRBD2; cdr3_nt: TGTGCCAGCAGCGTACGGGGGGAGGTTCCGACCGGGGAGCTGTTTTTT; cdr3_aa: CASSVRGEVPTGELFF
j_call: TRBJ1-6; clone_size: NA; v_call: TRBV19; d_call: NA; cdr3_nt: TGTGCCAGTTCTCGACAGGTTGGTTCTTCACCCCTCCACTTT; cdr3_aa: CASSRQVGSSPLHF
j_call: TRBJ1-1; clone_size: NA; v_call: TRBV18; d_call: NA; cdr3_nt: TGTGCCAGCTCACCACGGGGGGGCGGCACTGAAGCTTTCTTT; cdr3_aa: CASSPRGGGTEAFF
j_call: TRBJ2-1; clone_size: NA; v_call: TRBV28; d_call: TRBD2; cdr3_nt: TGTGCCAGCAGTTCCATAATAGCGGGAGGCCACAATGAGCAGTTCTTC; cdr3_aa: CASSSIIAGGHNEQFF
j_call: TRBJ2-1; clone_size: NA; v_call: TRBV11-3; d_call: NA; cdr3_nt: TGTGCCAGCAGCTTGGATTTAGGGGCGGGATTGGACAATGAGCAGTTCTTC; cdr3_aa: CASSLDLGAGLDNEQFF
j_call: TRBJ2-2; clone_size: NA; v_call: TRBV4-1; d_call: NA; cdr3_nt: TGCGCCAGCAGCCAAGAACGGGCCCTGACAGATCTCACCGGGGAGCTGTTTTTT; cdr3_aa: CASSQERALTDLTGELFF
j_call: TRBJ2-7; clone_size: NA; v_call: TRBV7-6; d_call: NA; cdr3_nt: TGTGCCAGCAGCTGGACACCCGATTCCTACGAGCAGTACTTC; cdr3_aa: CASSWTPDSYEQYF
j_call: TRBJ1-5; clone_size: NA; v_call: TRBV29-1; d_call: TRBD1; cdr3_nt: TGCAGCGTGGCCCCGGGACAGGGTTCGCCCCAGCATTTT; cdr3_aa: CSVAPGQGSPQHF
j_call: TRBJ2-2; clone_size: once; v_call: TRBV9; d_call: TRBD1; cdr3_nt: TGTGCCAGCAGCCCCCGGACAGGGCGGGACACCGGGGAGCTGTTTTTT; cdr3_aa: CASSPRTGRDTGELFF
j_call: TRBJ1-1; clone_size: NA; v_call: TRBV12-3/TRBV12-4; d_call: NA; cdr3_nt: TGTGCCAGCGGATTGGGGACAAGATCTGCTTTCTTT; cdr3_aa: CASGLGTRSAFF
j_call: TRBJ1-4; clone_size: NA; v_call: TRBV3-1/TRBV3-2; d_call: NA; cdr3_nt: TGTGCCAGCAGCCAAACGGTTCGTACCGAAAAACTGTTTTTT; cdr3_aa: CASSQTVRTEKLFF
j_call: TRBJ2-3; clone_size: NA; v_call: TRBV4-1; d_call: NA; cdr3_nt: TGCGCCAGCAGCCAAGATGACGTGGTTGACAGGGATACGCAGTATTTT; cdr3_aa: CASSQDDVVDRDTQYF
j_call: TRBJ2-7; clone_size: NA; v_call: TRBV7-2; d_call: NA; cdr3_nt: TGTGCCAGCAGCCCGGACACCATCTCCTACGAGCAGTACTTC; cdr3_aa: CASSPDTISYEQYF
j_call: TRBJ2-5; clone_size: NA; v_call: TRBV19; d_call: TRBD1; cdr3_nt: TGTGCCAGTAGTCGACAGGGAGAAGAGACCCAGTACTTC; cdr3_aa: CASSRQGEETQYF
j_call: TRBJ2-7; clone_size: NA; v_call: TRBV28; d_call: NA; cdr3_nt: TGTGCCAGCAGTTCTCTTGACGGGACTTACGAGCAGTACTTC; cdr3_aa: CASSSLDGTYEQYF
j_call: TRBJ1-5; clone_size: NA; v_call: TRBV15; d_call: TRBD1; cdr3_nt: TGTGCCACCAGCAGAGTTGTGGGACAGTTACAGCCCCAGCATTTT; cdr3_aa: CATSRVVGQLQPQHF
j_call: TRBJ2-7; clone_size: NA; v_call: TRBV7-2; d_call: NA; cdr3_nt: TGTGCCAGCAGCCCCCGACAAGGCTCCTACGAGCAGTACTTC; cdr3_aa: CASSPRQGSYEQYF
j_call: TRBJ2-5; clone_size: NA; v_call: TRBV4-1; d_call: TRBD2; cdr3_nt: TGCGCCAGCAGCCAAGAAGGTCTAGCGGGGTATGAGACCCAGTACTTC; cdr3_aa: CASSQEGLAGYETQYF
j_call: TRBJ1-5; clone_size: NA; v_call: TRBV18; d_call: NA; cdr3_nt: TGTGCCAGCTCACCAATAGGGGATCAGCCCCAGCATTTT; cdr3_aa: CASSPIGDQPQHF
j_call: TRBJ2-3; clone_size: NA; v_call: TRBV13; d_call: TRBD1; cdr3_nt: TGTGCCAGCAGCTTAGAGACAGGGGGCTACACAGATACGCAGTATTTT; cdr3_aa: CASSLETGGYTDTQYF
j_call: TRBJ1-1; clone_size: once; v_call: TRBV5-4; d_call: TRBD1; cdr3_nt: TGTGCCAGCAGCTTGGGCGGGGACAGGGGCTCCCTCGGAACTGAAGCTTTCTTT; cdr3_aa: CASSLGGDRGSLGTEAFF
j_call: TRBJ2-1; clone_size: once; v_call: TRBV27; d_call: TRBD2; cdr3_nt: TGTGCCAGCGTGACTAGCGGGGGGGCCTTTGAGCAGTTCTTC; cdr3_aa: CASVTSGGAFEQFF
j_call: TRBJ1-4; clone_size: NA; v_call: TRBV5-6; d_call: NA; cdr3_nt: TGTGCCAGCAGCTCACGGGGGGCCAAGGAAAAACTGTTTTTT; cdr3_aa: CASSSRGAKEKLFF